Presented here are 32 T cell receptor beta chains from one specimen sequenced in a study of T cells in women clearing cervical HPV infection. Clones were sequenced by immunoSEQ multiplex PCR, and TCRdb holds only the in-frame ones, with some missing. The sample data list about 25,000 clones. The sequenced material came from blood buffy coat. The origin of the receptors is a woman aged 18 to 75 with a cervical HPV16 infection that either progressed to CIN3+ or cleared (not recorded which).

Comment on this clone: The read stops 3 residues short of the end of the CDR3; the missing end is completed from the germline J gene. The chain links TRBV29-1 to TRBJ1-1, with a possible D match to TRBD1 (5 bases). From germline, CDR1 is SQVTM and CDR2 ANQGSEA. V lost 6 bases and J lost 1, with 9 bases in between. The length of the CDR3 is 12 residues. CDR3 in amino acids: CSVRVQNTEAFF. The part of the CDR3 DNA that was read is TGCAGCGTCAGGGTACAGAACACTGAA.

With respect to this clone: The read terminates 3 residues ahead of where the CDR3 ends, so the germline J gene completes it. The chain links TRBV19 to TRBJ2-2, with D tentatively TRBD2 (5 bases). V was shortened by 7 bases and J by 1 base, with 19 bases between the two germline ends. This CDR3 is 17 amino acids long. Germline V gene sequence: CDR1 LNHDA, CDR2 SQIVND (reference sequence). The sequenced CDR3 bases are TGTGCCAGTACTGACCCGGGGAGCGCGGGGAACACCGGGGAG. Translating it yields CASTDPGSAGNTGE. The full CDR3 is CASTDPGSAGNTGELFF.

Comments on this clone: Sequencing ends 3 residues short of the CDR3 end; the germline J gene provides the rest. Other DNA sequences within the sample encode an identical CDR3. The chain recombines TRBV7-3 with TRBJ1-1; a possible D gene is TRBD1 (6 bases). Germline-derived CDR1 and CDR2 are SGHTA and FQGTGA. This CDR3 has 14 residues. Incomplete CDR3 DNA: TGTGCCAGCAGCTTAATGGGGGGGCCCGGGGAG. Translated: CASSLMGGPGE. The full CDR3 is CASSLMGGPGEAFF.

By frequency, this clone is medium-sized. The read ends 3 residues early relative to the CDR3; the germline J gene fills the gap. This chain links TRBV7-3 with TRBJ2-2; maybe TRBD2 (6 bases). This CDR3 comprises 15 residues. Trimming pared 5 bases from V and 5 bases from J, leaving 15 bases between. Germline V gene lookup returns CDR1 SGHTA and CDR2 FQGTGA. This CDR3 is CASSTDIAGTGELFF. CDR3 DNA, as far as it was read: TGTGCCAGCAGCACCGACATCGCGGGGACCGGGGAG.

The CDR3 sequence: CASSIPDRAKNIQYF. Partial CDR3 DNA: TGTGCCAGTAGTATTCCGGACAGGGCAAAAAACATT. The gene calls are TRBV19 and TRBJ2-4, with 8 bases aligning to TRBD1. The read is 3 residues too short to cover the CDR3 end, so that end is filled in from the germline J gene. Looked up from germline, CDR1 is LNHDA and CDR2 is SQIVND (reference sequence). The V gene end was trimmed by 3 bases and the J gene end by 4 bases; junction bases not matched to a gene: 5. The CDR3 is 15 residues long.

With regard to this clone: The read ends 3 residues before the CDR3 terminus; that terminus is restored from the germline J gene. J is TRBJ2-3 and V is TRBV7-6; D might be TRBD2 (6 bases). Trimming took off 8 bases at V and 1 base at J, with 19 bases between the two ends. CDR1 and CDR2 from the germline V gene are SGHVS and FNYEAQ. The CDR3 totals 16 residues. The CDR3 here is CASGSGSNMRTDTQYF. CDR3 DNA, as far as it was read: TGTGCCAGCGGGAGCGGGTCAAATATGCGCACAGATACG.

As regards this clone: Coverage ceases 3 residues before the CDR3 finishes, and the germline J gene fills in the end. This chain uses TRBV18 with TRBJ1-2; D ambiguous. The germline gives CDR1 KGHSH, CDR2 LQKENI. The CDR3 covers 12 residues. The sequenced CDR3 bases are TGTGCCAGCTCAGTTTACCAAGAGGCC. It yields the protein CASSVYQEA. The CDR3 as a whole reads CASSVYQEAYTF.

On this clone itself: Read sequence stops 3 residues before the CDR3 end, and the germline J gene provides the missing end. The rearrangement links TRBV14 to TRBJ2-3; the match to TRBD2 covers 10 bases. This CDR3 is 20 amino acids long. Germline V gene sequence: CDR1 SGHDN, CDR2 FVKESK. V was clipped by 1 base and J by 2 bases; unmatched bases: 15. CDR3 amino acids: CASSQGPILRSGRATDTQYF. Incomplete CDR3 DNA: TGTGCCAGCAGCCAAGGGCCGATACTTCGGAGCGGGAGGGCCACAGATACG.

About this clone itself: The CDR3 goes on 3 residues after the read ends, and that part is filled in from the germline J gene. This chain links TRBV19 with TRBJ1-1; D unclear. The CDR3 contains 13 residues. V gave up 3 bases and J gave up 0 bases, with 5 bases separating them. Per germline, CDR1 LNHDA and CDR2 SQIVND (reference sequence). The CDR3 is CASSMAVNTEAFF. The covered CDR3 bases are TGTGCCAGTAGTATGGCCGTGAACACTGAA.

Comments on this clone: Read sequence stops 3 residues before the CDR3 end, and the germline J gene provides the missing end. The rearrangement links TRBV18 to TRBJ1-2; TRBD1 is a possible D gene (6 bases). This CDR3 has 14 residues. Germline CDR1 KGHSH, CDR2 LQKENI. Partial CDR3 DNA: TGTGCCAGCTCACCATTAGCAGGGGACTACGAC. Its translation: CASSPLAGDYD. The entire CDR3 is CASSPLAGDYDYTF.

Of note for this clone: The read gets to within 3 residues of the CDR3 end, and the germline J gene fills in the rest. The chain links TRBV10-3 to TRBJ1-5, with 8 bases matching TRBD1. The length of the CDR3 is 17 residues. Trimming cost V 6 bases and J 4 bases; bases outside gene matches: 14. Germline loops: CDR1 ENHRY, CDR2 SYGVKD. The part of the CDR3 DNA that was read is TGTGCCATCAGGAGCCGCGGACAGGGTATGGGAAATCAGCCC. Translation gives CAIRSRGQGMGNQP. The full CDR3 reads CAIRSRGQGMGNQPQHF.

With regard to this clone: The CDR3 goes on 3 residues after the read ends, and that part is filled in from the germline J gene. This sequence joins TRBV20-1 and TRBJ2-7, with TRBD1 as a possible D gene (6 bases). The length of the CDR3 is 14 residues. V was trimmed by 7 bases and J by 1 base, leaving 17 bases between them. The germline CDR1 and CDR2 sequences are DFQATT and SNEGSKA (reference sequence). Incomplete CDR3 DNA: TGCAGTGAGAGGAAATTACAGGGTTCCTACGAG. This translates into CSERKLQGSYE. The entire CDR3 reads CSERKLQGSYEQYF.

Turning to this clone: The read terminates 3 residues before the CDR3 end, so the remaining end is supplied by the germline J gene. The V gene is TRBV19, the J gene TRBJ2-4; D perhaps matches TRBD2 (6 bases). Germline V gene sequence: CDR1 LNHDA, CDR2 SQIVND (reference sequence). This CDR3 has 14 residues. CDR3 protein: CASTARDLRYGQYF. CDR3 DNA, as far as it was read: TGTGCCAGTACTGCGAGGGACTTACGCTATGGT.

CDR3 sequence reads: CASSSHRGAGTAQSTDTQYF. The sequenced CDR3 bases are TGTGCCAGCAGCTCCCATCGGGGGGCGGGGACCGCACAGAGCACAGATACG. The genes are TRBV7-1 and TRBJ2-3, with a weak D call TRBD2 (7 bases). Read sequence stops 3 residues before the CDR3 end, and the germline J gene provides the missing end. TRBV7-1 is designated an ORF whose function remains uncertain. This CDR3 is 20 amino acids long. V lost 3 bases and J lost 0, with 25 bases in between.

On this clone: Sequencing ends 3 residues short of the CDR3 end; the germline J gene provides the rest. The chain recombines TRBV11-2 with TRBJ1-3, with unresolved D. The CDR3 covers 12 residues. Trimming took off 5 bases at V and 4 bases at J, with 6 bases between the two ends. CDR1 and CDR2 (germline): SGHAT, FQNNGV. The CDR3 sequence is CASSPQGNTIYF. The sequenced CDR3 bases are TGTGCCAGCAGCCCACAGGGAAACACC.

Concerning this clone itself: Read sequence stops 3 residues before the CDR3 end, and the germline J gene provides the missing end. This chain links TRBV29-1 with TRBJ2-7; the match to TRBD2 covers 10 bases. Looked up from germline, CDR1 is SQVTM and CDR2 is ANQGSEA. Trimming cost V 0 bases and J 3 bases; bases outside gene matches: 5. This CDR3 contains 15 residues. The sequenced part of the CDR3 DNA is TGCAGCGTTGAAGATTCCGGGACTAGCGTCTACGAG. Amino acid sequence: CSVEDSGTSVYE. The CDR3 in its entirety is CSVEDSGTSVYEQYF.

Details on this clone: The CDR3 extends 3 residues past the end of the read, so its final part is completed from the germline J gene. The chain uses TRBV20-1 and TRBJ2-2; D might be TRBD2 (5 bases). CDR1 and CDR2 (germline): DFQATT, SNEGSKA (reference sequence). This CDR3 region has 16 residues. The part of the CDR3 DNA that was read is TGCAGTGCTAGAGATCGGTACAGACCGACTAATGAAAAG. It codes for CSARDRYRPTNEK. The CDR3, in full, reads CSARDRYRPTNEKLFF.

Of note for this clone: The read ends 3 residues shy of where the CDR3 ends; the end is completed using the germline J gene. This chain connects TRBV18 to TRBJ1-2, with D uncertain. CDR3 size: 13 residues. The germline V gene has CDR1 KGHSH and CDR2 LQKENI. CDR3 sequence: CASSPSSQNTYTF. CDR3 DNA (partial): TGTGCCAGCTCACCATCCTCTCAGAATACC.

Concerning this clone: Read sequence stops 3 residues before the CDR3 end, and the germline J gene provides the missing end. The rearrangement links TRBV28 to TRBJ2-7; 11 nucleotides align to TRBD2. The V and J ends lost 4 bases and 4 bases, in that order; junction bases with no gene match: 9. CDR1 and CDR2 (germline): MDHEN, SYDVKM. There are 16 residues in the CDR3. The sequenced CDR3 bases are TGTGCCAGCAGTTCTAAAACTAGCGGGAGTGGATACGAG. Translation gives CASSSKTSGSGYE. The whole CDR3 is CASSSKTSGSGYEQYF.

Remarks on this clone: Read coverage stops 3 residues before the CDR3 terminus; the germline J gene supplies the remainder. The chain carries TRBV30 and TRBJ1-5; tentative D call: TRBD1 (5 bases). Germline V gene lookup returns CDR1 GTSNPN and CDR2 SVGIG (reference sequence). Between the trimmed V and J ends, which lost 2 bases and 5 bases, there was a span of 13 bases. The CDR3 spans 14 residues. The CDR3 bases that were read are TGTGCCTGGAGTCCGAGACAGAGGCATCAGCCC. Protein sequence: CAWSPRQRHQP. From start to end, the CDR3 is CAWSPRQRHQPQHF.

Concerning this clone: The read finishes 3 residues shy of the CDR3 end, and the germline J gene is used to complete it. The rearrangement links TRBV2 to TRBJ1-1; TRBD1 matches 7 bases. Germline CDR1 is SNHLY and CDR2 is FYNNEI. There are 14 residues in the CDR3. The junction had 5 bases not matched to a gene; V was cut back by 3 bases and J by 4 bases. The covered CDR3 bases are TGTGCCAGCAGTGATAGGGGGCGAAGCACTGAA. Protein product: CASSDRGRSTE. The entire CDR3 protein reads CASSDRGRSTEAFF.

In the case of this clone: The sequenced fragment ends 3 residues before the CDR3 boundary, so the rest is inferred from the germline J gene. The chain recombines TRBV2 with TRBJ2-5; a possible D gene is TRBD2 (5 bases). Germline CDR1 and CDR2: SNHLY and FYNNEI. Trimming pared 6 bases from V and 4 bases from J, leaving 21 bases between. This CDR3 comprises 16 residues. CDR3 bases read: TGTGCCAGCAGCCCGCCGATGGACTGGTCTAGAGAGACC. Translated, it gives CASSPPMDWSRET. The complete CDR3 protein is CASSPPMDWSRETQYF. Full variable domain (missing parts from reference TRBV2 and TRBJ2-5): EPEVTQTPSHQVTQMGQEVILRCVPISNHLYFYWYRQILGQKVEFLVSFYNNEISEKSEIFDDQFSVERPDGSNFTLKIRSTKLEDSAMYFCASSPPMDWSRETQYFGPGTRLLVL.

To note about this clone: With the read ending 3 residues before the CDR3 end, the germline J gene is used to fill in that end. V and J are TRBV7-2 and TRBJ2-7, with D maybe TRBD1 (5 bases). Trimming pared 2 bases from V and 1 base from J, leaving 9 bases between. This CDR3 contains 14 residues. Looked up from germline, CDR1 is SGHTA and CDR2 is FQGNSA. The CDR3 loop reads CASSLQGGSYEQYF. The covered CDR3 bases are TGTGCCAGCAGCTTACAGGGCGGATCCTACGAG.

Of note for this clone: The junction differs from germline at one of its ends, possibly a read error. Incomplete CDR3 DNA: TGTTCCAGCAGCACCAGTACAGGGGTCGACTATGAC. It translates to CSSSTSTGVDYD. The full CDR3 protein reads CSSSTSTGVDYDYTF. The rearrangement joins TRBV7-9 to TRBJ1-2, with 7 nucleotides matching TRBD1. The read gets to within 3 residues of the CDR3 end, and the germline J gene fills in the rest. CDR1 and CDR2 (germline): SEHNR, FQNEAQ (reference sequence). The CDR3 runs 15 residues.

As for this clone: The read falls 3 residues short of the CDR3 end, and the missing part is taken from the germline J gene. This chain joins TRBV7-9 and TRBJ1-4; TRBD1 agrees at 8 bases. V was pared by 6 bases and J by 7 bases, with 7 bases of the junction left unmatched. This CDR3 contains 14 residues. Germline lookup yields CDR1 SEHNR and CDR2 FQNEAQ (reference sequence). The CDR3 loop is CASRLTGGVEKLFF. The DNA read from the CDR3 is TGTGCCAGCAGACTTACAGGGGGTGTTGAAAAA.

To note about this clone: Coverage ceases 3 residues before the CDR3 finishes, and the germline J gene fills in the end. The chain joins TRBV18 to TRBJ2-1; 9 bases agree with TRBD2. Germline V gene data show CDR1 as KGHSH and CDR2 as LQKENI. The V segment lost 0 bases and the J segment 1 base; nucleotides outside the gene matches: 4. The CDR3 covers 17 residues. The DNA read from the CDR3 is TGTGCCAGCTCACCACCTAATAGCGGGAGATCCTACAATGAG. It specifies CASSPPNSGRSYNE. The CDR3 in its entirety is CASSPPNSGRSYNEQFF.

CDR3 DNA, as far as it was read: TGCGCCAGCAGCTTCAGCGGGAGTACGGAAGAGACC. Translating it yields CASSFSGSTEET. The whole CDR3 protein is CASSFSGSTEETQYF. The chain couples TRBV5-1 to TRBJ2-5; TRBD2 matches 8 bases. The observed sequence ends 3 residues before the CDR3 terminus, with the missing tail filled in from the germline J gene. Trimming removed 2 bases from V and 3 bases from J; junction bases left unmatched: 6. CDR3 length equals 15 residues. CDR1 and CDR2 from the germline V gene are SGHRS and YFSETQ. Full variable domain (missing parts from reference TRBV5-1 and TRBJ2-5): KAGVTQTPRYLIKTRGQQVTLSCSPISGHRSVSWYQQTPGQGLQFLFEYFSETQRNKGNFPGRFSGRQFSNSRSEMNVSTLELGDSALYLCASSFSGSTEETQYFGPGTRLLVL.

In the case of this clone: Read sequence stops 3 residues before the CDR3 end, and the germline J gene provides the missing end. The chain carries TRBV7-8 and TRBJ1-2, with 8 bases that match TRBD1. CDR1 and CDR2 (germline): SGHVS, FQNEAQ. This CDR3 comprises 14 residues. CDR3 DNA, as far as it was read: TGTGCCAGCAGCTTAGTACAGGGGGACGTGGGC. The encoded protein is CASSLVQGDVG. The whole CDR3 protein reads CASSLVQGDVGYTF.

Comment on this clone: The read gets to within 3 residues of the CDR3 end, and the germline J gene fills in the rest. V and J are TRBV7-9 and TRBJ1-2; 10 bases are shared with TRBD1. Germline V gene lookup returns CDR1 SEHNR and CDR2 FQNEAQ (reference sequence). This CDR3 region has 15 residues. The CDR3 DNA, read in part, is TGTGCCAGCAGCCCAGACAGGGGGCAGGTCGGAACC. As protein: CASSPDRGQVGT. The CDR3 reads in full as CASSPDRGQVGTYTF. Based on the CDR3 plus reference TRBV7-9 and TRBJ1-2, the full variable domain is DTGVSQNPRHKITKRGQNVTFRCDPISEHNRLYWYRQTLGQGPEFLTYFQNEAQLEKSRLLSDRFSAERPKGSFSTLEIQRTEQGDSAMYLCASSPDRGQVGTYTFGSGTRLTVV.

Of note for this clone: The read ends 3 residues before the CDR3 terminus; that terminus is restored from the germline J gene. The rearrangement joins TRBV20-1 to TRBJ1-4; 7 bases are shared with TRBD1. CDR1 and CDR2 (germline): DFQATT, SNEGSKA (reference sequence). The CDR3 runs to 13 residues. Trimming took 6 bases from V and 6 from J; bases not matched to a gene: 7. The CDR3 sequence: CSARQGMYEKLFF. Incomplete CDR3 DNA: TGCAGTGCGAGACAGGGAATGTATGAAAAA.

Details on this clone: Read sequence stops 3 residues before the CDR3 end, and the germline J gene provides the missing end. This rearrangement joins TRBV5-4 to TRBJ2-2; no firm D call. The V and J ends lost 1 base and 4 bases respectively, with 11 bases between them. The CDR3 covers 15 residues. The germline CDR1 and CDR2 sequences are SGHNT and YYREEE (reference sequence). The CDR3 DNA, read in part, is TGTGCCAGCAGCTTGCCGGGTATTGGCACCGGGGAG. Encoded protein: CASSLPGIGTGE. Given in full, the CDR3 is CASSLPGIGTGELFF. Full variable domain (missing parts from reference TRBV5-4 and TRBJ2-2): ETGVTQSPTHLIKTRGQQVTLRCSSQSGHNTVSWYQQALGQGPQFIFQYYREEENGRGNFPPRFSGLQFPNYSSELNVNALELDDSALYLCASSLPGIGTGELFFGEGSRLTVL.

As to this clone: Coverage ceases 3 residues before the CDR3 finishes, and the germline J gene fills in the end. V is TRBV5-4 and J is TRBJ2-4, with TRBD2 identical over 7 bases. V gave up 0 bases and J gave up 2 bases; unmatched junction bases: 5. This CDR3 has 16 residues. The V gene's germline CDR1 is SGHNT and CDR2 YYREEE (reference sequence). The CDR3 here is CASSLGGGSTKNIQYF. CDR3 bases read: TGTGCCAGCAGCTTGGGAGGCGGGAGCACCAAAAACATT.